This TCR beta chain is drawn from a study of blood T cell repertoires in COVID-19. Individuals aged about 18 to 100 years were recruited from fewer than 30 US areas. Donors in Cohort 3 who had recovered were those with two negative PCRs, healthcare professional clearance, or resolution of their symptoms. This clone was seen only once. As processed by the authors: Amplifying reference gene primers gave estimates of nucleated cell counts. Some clones are missing from TCRdb's copy, which holds only in-frame ones; the method was immunoSEQ multiplex PCR. Clone size and V and J calls were adopted from that table, with D and trimming inferred from the DNA. The table records some 300,000 clones, roughly 90% of them present only once. Sequenced input: PBMCs or T cells enriched from blood (not recorded which). The clonotype was recovered from a woman aged 30 to 39 who had recovered from COVID-19.

CDR3 residues: CASKIDEGVYNEQFF. The CDR3 DNA follows: TGTGCCAGCAAAATTGATGAGGGGGTTTACAATGAGCAGTTCTTC. The chain employs TRBV5-4 and TRBJ2-1; D possibly corresponds to TRBD1 (6 bases). The germline gives CDR1 SGHNT, CDR2 YYREEE (reference sequence). Trimming took 6 bases from V and 4 from J, leaving 17 bases between them. The length of the CDR3 is 15 residues.